Listed below are T cell receptor beta chains from one sample, sequenced in a study of T cell responses to AZD1222 COVID-19 vaccine. Generated by immunoSEQ multiplex PCR, the TCRdb table keeps only in-frame clones and is missing some. The sample consists of about 70,000 clones, around 84% of them appearing once. Sequencing used peripheral blood, obtained on day 0 of AZD1222 vaccination. These receptor sequences come from an adult in good health. Both conserved end residues are part of each CDR3. D genes are given only for firm matches. Size tells how often a clone was seen (once, few, many) or the class of an expanded clone, and some rows leave it out.

d_gene	abundance	len	v_gene	j_gene	CDR3aa	CDR3nt
.	.	14	TRBV9	TRBJ2-7	CASSPGPLSYEQYF	TGTGCCAGCAGCCCCGGCCCCCTCAGTTACGAGCAGTACTTC
.	once	14	TRBV6-1	TRBJ1-5	CASSEVWGGQPQHF	TGTGCCAGCAGTGAAGTGTGGGGAGGTCAGCCCCAGCATTTT
.	.	15	TRBV25-1	TRBJ1-4	CASSEFRGLTEKLFF	TGTGCCAGCAGTGAATTTCGGGGACTCACCGAAAAACTGTTTTTT
.	.	15	TRBV19	TRBJ1-4	CASRPVSTTNEKLFF	TGTGCCAGTAGACCCGTTTCGACAACTAATGAAAAACTGTTTTTT
.	few	15	TRBV10-3	TRBJ1-5	CAISEFQGGNQPQHF	TGTGCCATCAGTGAGTTTCAGGGTGGGAATCAGCCCCAGCATTTT
TRBD1	.	15	TRBV5-1	TRBJ2-1	CASSLLGTGGDEQFF	TGCGCCAGCAGCCTGCTCGGGACAGGGGGCGATGAGCAGTTCTTC
.	.	15	TRBV7-3	TRBJ2-1	CASSLNEGAYNEQFF	TGTGCCAGCAGCTTAAATGAGGGGGCCTACAATGAGCAGTTCTTC
.	.	13	TRBV19	TRBJ2-1	CASSRDTYNEQFF	TGTGCCAGTAGCCGGGACACCTACAATGAGCAGTTCTTC
.	.	13	TRBV11-1	TRBJ2-5	CASSFSGRETQYF	TGTGCCAGCAGCTTTTCAGGTCGAGAGACCCAGTACTTC
.	.	15	TRBV11-3	TRBJ2-1	CASSLGDWPPNEQFF	TGTGCCAGCAGCTTAGGCGATTGGCCACCTAATGAGCAGTTCTTC
.	.	14	TRBV7-8	TRBJ1-6	CASSYRSYNSPLHF	TGTGCCAGCAGCTACCGCTCCTATAATTCACCCCTCCACTTT
TRBD1	.	17	TRBV5-1	TRBJ2-2	CASSLAARTGAHGELFF	TGCGCCAGCAGCTTGGCGGCGAGGACAGGGGCCCACGGGGAGCTGTTTTTT
.	.	15	TRBV3-1/TRBV3-2	TRBJ1-5	CASSQDPGIGQPQHF	TGTGCCAGCAGCCAAGATCCCGGGATAGGACAGCCCCAGCATTTT
.	once	15	TRBV5-4	TRBJ2-5	CASSVPGHRQETQYF	TGTGCCAGCAGCGTACCGGGACACAGACAAGAGACCCAGTACTTC
.	.	13	TRBV18	TRBJ1-2	CASSPRKGDGYTF	TGTGCCAGCTCACCCCGAAAGGGGGATGGCTACACCTTC
.	once	15	TRBV5-1	TRBJ2-1	CASSLDGRTYNEQFF	TGCGCCAGCAGCTTGGATGGCAGAACCTACAATGAGCAGTTCTTC
.	.	16	TRBV2	TRBJ2-7	CASRGDSAGPSYEQYF	TGTGCCAGCAGAGGAGACAGCGCCGGGCCCTCCTACGAGCAGTACTTC
.	.	14	TRBV19	TRBJ1-2	CASSIPGNYGGYTF	TGTGCCAGTAGTATCCCCGGGAACTATGGAGGCTACACCTTC
TRBD2	.	15	TRBV4-2	TRBJ2-3	CASSQGGGEVDTQYF	TGTGCCAGCAGCCAGGGCGGGGGGGAGGTAGATACGCAGTATTTT
.	.	14	TRBV3-1/TRBV3-2	TRBJ1-2	CASSQEFQGGGYTF	TGTGCCAGCAGCCAAGAATTTCAGGGTGGAGGCTACACCTTC
TRBD1	.	14	TRBV5-5	TRBJ1-3	CASSLARGPNTIYF	TGTGCCAGCAGCTTGGCCAGGGGGCCAAACACCATATATTTT
.	many	15	TRBV7-9	TRBJ1-1	CASSPDGGQNTEAFF	TGTGCCAGCAGCCCAGATGGGGGGCAGAACACTGAAGCTTTCTTT
TRBD1	.	14	TRBV5-1	TRBJ2-3	CASSYQGVSDTQYF	TGCGCCAGCAGCTATCAGGGGGTATCAGATACGCAGTATTTT
.	.	11	TRBV3-1/TRBV3-2	TRBJ1-1	CASSQGGEAFF	TGTGCCAGCAGCCAGGGGGGGGAAGCTTTCTTT
.	.	16	TRBV7-9	TRBJ2-1	CASSPRRGGSYNEQFF	TGTGCCAGCAGCCCGCGCAGAGGGGGCTCCTACAATGAGCAGTTCTTC
TRBD2	.	16	TRBV6-1	TRBJ2-1	CASSGVAGSTYNEQFF	TGTGCCAGCAGTGGAGTAGCGGGGTCCACCTACAATGAGCAGTTCTTC
TRBD1	once	14	TRBV2	TRBJ1-1	CASSEETGRSPTFF	TGTGCCAGCAGTGAGGAGACAGGGCGGTCGCCAACTTTCTTT
.	.	13	TRBV6-1	TRBJ2-2	CASSERGIGELFF	TGTGCCAGCAGTGAACGAGGAATCGGGGAGCTGTTTTTT
.	.	14	TRBV5-6	TRBJ1-1	CASSRRGLNTEAFF	TGTGCCAGCAGCCGGAGGGGCTTGAACACTGAAGCTTTCTTT
.	.	15	TRBV5-4	TRBJ2-6	CASSARVAGANVLTF	TGTGCCAGCAGCGCCAGGGTCGCTGGGGCCAACGTCCTGACTTTC
TRBD1	.	14	TRBV18	TRBJ1-6	CASSPGTARAPLHF	TGTGCCAGCTCACCCGGGACAGCCCGGGCACCCCTCCACTTT
TRBD2	.	19	TRBV27	TRBJ2-1	CASNTLGSGGLAGVNEQFF	TGTGCCAGCAACACCTTAGGGTCGGGAGGACTAGCGGGGGTCAATGAGCAGTTCTTC
.	.	13	TRBV28	TRBJ2-7	CASERGRFNEQYF	TGTGCCAGCGAAAGGGGCAGATTTAACGAGCAGTACTTC
TRBD1	.	18	TRBV30	TRBJ1-5	CAWSGGRGSVYSNQPQHF	TGTGCCTGGAGTGGAGGCAGGGGGAGCGTTTATAGCAATCAGCCCCAGCATTTT
.	.	15	TRBV9	TRBJ2-1	CASSVGGNSYNEQFF	TGTGCCAGCAGCGTAGGAGGGAACTCCTACAATGAGCAGTTCTTC
.	few	15	TRBV7-3	TRBJ2-7	CASSLQADLSYEQYF	TGTGCCAGCAGCTTACAGGCAGACCTCTCCTACGAGCAGTACTTC
.	.	13	TRBV12-3/TRBV12-4	TRBJ2-7	CASSLAQGFEQYF	TGTGCCAGCAGTTTAGCGCAGGGATTCGAGCAGTACTTC
TRBD1	.	14	TRBV6-5	TRBJ2-5	CASSLGTGRQTQYF	TGTGCCAGCAGCCTGGGGACAGGTCGACAGACCCAGTACTTC
.	few	16	TRBV2	TRBJ1-4	CASTRQTPATNEKLFF	TGTGCCAGCACACGACAGACGCCTGCAACTAATGAAAAACTGTTTTTT
.	.	14	TRBV19	TRBJ1-1	CASSTPGGYTEAFF	TGTGCCAGTAGTACCCCGGGAGGGTACACTGAAGCTTTCTTT
TRBD1	.	15	TRBV6-5	TRBJ2-7	CASSYSGQGSYEQYF	TGTGCCAGCAGTTACTCGGGACAGGGGAGCTACGAGCAGTACTTC
.	.	17	TRBV27	TRBJ1-6	CASSLEGSRTYNSPLHF	TGTGCCAGCAGTTTAGAAGGATCCCGGACCTATAATTCACCCCTCCACTTT
.	.	16	TRBV2	TRBJ2-7	CASRGGWTVTAYEQYF	TGTGCCAGCAGGGGGGGTTGGACAGTTACCGCCTACGAGCAGTACTTC
TRBD1	few	18	TRBV7-8	TRBJ2-5	CASSAEVRQGGLSETQYF	TGTGCCAGCAGCGCAGAGGTCCGACAGGGCGGCTTATCTGAGACCCAGTACTTC
.	once	15	TRBV6-5	TRBJ1-1	CASRTHIGTSTEAFF	TGTGCCAGCAGAACCCACATTGGTACCAGCACTGAAGCTTTCTTT
TRBD1	.	14	TRBV7-2	TRBJ1-5	CASSIGTVNQPQHF	TGTGCCAGCAGCATCGGGACAGTTAATCAGCCCCAGCATTTT
.	.	14	TRBV7-2	TRBJ1-6	CASSDGYSGSPLHF	TGTGCCAGCAGCGACGGTTACTCAGGTTCACCCCTCCACTTT
.	.	11	TRBV24-1	TRBJ2-1	CATSLYNEQFF	TGTGCCACCAGTTTATACAATGAGCAGTTCTTC
.	.	11	TRBV6-2/TRBV6-3	TRBJ2-1	CASSRGYEQFF	TGTGCCAGCAGTCGGGGGTATGAGCAGTTCTTC
TRBD1	.	17	TRBV18	TRBJ1-2	CASSPWPPTGGNYGYTF	TGTGCCAGCTCACCTTGGCCGCCTACAGGGGGCAACTATGGCTACACCTTC
.	.	13	TRBV7-2	TRBJ1-1	CASAGQRNTEAFF	TGTGCCAGCGCTGGGCAGCGGAACACTGAAGCTTTCTTT
.	few	13	TRBV12-3/TRBV12-4	TRBJ2-2	CAIQRGNTGELFF	TGTGCCATCCAACGGGGGAACACCGGGGAGCTGTTTTTT
TRBD2	.	17	TRBV6-2/TRBV6-3	TRBJ2-3	CASSYSPGLGHGDTQYF	TGTGCCAGCAGTTACTCACCGGGACTAGGTCACGGAGATACGCAGTATTTT
TRBD1	.	15	TRBV7-9	TRBJ1-3	CASSSTGGPGNTIYF	TGTGCCAGCAGCTCCACAGGGGGTCCTGGAAACACCATATATTTT
TRBD1	.	16	TRBV27	TRBJ1-1	CASSNRQGAMNTEAFF	TGTGCCAGCAGTAACCGACAGGGGGCAATGAACACTGAAGCTTTCTTT
.	.	14	TRBV6-5	TRBJ2-7	CASSYAGPYYEQYF	TGTGCCAGCAGTTACGCGGGGCCCTACTACGAGCAGTACTTC
.	once	17	TRBV5-1	TRBJ1-1	CASSLGAKAGMNTEAFF	TGCGCCAGCAGCTTGGGGGCCAAGGCGGGAATGAACACTGAAGCTTTCTTT